A selection of T cell receptor beta chains follows, all from one sample in a study of CD8+ T cells in alopecia areata. Generated by immunoSEQ multiplex PCR, the TCRdb table keeps only in-frame clones and is missing some. The sample lists 140,000 to 150,000 clones; about nine tenths were seen once. The sequenced sample was CD8+ T cells sorted from blood, obtained at week 0. All receptors derive from a human donor with alopecia areata. Both conserved end residues are part of each CDR3. The order of the fields is clone size, J gene, D gene, V gene, CDR3 protein, CDR3 DNA. D genes are given only for firm matches. Not every row has a clone size; where given, it reads once, few, many or a size class.

abundance: .
j_gene: TRBJ2-6
d_gene: .
v_gene: TRBV7-8
CDR3aa: CASSLVSGANVLTF
CDR3nt: TGTGCCAGCAGCCTCGTCTCTGGGGCCAACGTCCTGACTTTC

abundance: .
j_gene: TRBJ2-1
d_gene: .
v_gene: TRBV7-9
CDR3aa: CASSLVGVARDEQFF
CDR3nt: TGTGCCAGCAGCTTAGTGGGGGTAGCCCGCGATGAGCAGTTCTTC

abundance: .
j_gene: TRBJ1-1
d_gene: .
v_gene: TRBV27
CDR3aa: CASSQGWNTEAFF
CDR3nt: TGTGCCAGCAGTCAAGGGTGGAACACTGAAGCTTTCTTT

abundance: .
j_gene: TRBJ1-2
d_gene: .
v_gene: TRBV7-9
CDR3aa: CASSGGLNYGYTF
CDR3nt: TGTGCCAGCAGCGGGGGACTGAACTATGGCTACACCTTC

abundance: .
j_gene: TRBJ1-2
d_gene: TRBD1
v_gene: TRBV2
CDR3aa: CASGDRSANYGYTF
CDR3nt: TGTGCCAGCGGGGACAGATCAGCTAACTATGGCTACACCTTC

abundance: .
j_gene: TRBJ2-7
d_gene: TRBD2
v_gene: TRBV19
CDR3aa: CATIAGSTYEQYF
CDR3nt: TGTGCCACCATAGCGGGATCAACCTACGAGCAGTACTTC

abundance: once
j_gene: TRBJ2-3
d_gene: .
v_gene: TRBV13
CDR3aa: CASSFQRDTQYF
CDR3nt: TGTGCCAGCAGCTTCCAAAGAGATACGCAGTATTTT

abundance: few
j_gene: TRBJ1-2
d_gene: TRBD1
v_gene: TRBV27
CDR3aa: CASSIQGANYGYTF
CDR3nt: TGTGCCAGCAGTATACAGGGGGCTAACTATGGCTACACCTTC

abundance: .
j_gene: TRBJ2-5
d_gene: TRBD1
v_gene: TRBV27
CDR3aa: CASSLTDPLGAGGTQYF
CDR3nt: TGTGCCAGCAGCCTAACCGACCCACTAGGGGCAGGGGGAACCCAGTACTTC

abundance: .
j_gene: TRBJ2-2
d_gene: .
v_gene: TRBV29-1
CDR3aa: CSVEFSGELFF
CDR3nt: TGCAGCGTTGAGTTCTCCGGGGAGCTGTTTTTT

abundance: .
j_gene: TRBJ1-1
d_gene: .
v_gene: TRBV29-1
CDR3aa: CSTPGTRGEAFF
CDR3nt: TGCAGCACCCCCGGGACAAGGGGCGAAGCTTTCTTT

abundance: .
j_gene: TRBJ2-7
d_gene: .
v_gene: TRBV27
CDR3aa: CASSLGSYEQYF
CDR3nt: TGTGCCAGCAGTTTAGGGTCCTACGAGCAGTACTTC

abundance: .
j_gene: TRBJ1-1
d_gene: .
v_gene: TRBV4-1
CDR3aa: CASSQWDTEAFF
CDR3nt: TGCGCCAGCAGCCAATGGGACACTGAAGCTTTCTTT

abundance: .
j_gene: TRBJ2-7
d_gene: TRBD1
v_gene: TRBV29-1
CDR3aa: CSVEGTGDPYEQYF
CDR3nt: TGCAGCGTTGAGGGGACAGGGGACCCCTACGAGCAGTACTTC

abundance: .
j_gene: TRBJ1-1
d_gene: .
v_gene: TRBV7-2
CDR3aa: CASSLNTEAFF
CDR3nt: TGTGCCAGCAGCTTAAACACTGAAGCTTTCTTT

abundance: .
j_gene: TRBJ2-2
d_gene: .
v_gene: TRBV7-3
CDR3aa: CASSLRPINTGELFF
CDR3nt: TGTGCCAGCAGCTTACGCCCAATCAACACCGGGGAGCTGTTTTTT

abundance: .
j_gene: TRBJ2-1
d_gene: .
v_gene: TRBV7-9
CDR3aa: CASSLAGGLNEQFF
CDR3nt: TGTGCCAGCAGCTTAGCGGGGGGGCTCAATGAGCAGTTCTTC

abundance: .
j_gene: TRBJ2-7
d_gene: .
v_gene: TRBV14
CDR3aa: CASSQFLGREQYF
CDR3nt: TGTGCCAGCAGCCAATTTTTGGGGCGCGAGCAGTACTTC

abundance: .
j_gene: TRBJ1-1
d_gene: .
v_gene: TRBV19
CDR3aa: CASSVDSTEAFF
CDR3nt: TGTGCCAGTAGTGTGGACAGCACTGAAGCTTTCTTT

abundance: .
j_gene: TRBJ2-7
d_gene: .
v_gene: TRBV19
CDR3aa: CASSSSYEQYF
CDR3nt: TGTGCCAGTAGCAGCTCCTACGAGCAGTACTTC

abundance: .
j_gene: TRBJ2-2
d_gene: .
v_gene: TRBV6-4
CDR3aa: CASSPRQTPNTGELFF
CDR3nt: TGTGCCAGCAGTCCTAGACAGACCCCGAACACCGGGGAGCTGTTTTTT

abundance: .
j_gene: TRBJ2-3
d_gene: .
v_gene: TRBV6-4
CDR3aa: CASSEDLTDTQYF
CDR3nt: TGTGCCAGCAGTGAGGACCTCACAGATACGCAGTATTTT

abundance: .
j_gene: TRBJ1-2
d_gene: .
v_gene: TRBV14
CDR3aa: CASSLAPNYGYTF
CDR3nt: TGTGCCAGCAGCCTTGCCCCTAACTATGGCTACACCTTC

abundance: .
j_gene: TRBJ2-2
d_gene: TRBD2
v_gene: TRBV30
CDR3aa: CAWSGGGRNTGELFF
CDR3nt: TGTGCCTGGAGCGGGGGAGGGAGAAACACCGGGGAGCTGTTTTTT

abundance: .
j_gene: TRBJ2-3
d_gene: .
v_gene: TRBV5-4
CDR3aa: CASRDSTDTQYF
CDR3nt: TGTGCCTCCCGGGATAGCACAGATACGCAGTATTTT